The TCR beta chain described here comes from a study of T cell repertoires in cytomegalovirus infection. The overall study: Recently identified HLA-C-restricted and well-studied HLA-B-restricted CMV epitopes were used. The public TCR beta signatures pointed to both CMV infection and matching HLA type. Study outcomes and limitations: In two of eight donors, the top clonotype was HLA-C-restricted CMV-specific.

Turning to this clonotype: Its antigen remains unidentified.

TCRdb reprocessed the reads with MiXCR, giving one entry per CDR3 protein. Seen here are about 160,000 distinct CDR3 sequences, about 20% observed once, and the top ten hold about 25%. The TCR sequence derives from a human donor in good health (CMV status not recorded). Some clones in this sample may be carry-over from other donors' samples. Material: CD8+ T cells from cultured PBMCs, obtained from culture after CMV antigen stimulation.

The CDR3 nucleotides are TGTGCCACCTATTACGGGACAGGGGTTGAAAAACTGTTTTTT. As protein: CATYYGTGVEKLFF. The chain recombines TRBV6-6 with TRBJ1-4; 10 bases map to TRBD1. Germline V gives CDR1 MNHNY, CDR2 SVGAGI (reference sequence). The junction had 9 bases not matched to a gene; V was cut back by 10 bases and J by 7 bases. This CDR3 is built from 14 residues.